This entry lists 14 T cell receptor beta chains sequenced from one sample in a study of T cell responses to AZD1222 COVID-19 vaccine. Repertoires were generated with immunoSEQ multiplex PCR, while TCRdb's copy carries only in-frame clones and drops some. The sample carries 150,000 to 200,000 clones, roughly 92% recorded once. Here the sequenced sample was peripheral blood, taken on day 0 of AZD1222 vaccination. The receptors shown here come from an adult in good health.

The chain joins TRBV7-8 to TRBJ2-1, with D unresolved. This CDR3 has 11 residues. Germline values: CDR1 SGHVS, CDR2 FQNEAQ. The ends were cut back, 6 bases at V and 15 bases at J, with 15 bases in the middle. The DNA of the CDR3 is TGTGCCAGCAGACTCTCCCCTTTGTGGTTCTTC. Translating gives CASRLSPLWFF.

The CDR3 loop reads CASSLPRAGGTYEQYF. The CDR3 nucleotides are TGTGCCAGCAGCTTACCCAGAGCGGGAGGGACCTACGAGCAGTACTTC. V is TRBV7-9 and J is TRBJ2-7, with 10 bases lining up with TRBD2. In germline, CDR1 is SEHNR, CDR2 FQNEAQ (reference sequence). The CDR3 spans 16 residues. With V trimmed by 2 bases and J by 2 bases, 6 bases remained unmatched.

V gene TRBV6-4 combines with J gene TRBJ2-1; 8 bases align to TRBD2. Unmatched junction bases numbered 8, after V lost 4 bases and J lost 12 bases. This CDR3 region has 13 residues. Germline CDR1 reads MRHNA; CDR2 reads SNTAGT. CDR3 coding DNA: TGTGCCAGCAGTGGGGGTCTAGCGGGTCGGCAGTTCTTC. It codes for CASSGGLAGRQFF.

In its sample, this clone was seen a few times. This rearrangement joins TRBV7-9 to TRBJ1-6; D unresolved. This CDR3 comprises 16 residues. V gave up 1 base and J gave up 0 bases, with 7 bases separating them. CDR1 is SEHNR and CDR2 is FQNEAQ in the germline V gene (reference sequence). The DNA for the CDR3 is TGTGCCAGCAGCTTAGGAAGGAGCTCCTATAATTCACCCCTCCACTTT. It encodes CASSLGRSSYNSPLHF.

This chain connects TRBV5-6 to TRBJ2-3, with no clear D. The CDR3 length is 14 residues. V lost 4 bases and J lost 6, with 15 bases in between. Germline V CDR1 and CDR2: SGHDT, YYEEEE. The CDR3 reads CASSPQGLYDTQYF. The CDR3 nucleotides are TGTGCCAGCAGCCCCCAAGGGTTGTACGATACGCAGTATTTT.

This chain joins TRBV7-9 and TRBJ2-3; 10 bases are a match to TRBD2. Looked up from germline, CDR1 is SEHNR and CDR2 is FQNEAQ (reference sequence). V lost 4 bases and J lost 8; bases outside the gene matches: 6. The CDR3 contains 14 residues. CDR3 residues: CASSSLAGEGTQYF. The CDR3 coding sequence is TGTGCCAGCAGCTCGCTAGCGGGAGAGGGTACGCAGTATTTT.

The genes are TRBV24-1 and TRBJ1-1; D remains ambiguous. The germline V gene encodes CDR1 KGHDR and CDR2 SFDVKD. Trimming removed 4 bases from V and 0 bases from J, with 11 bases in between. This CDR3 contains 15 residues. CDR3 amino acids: CATSDPPGMNTEAFF. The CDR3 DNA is TGTGCCACCAGTGACCCCCCGGGGATGAACACTGAAGCTTTCTTT.

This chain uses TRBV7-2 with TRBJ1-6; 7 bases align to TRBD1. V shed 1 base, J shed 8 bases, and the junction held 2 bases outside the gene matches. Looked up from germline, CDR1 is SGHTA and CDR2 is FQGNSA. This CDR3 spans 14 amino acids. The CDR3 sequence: CASSLEQGHSPLHF. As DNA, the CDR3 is TGTGCCAGCAGCTTAGAACAGGGGCATTCACCCCTCCACTTT.

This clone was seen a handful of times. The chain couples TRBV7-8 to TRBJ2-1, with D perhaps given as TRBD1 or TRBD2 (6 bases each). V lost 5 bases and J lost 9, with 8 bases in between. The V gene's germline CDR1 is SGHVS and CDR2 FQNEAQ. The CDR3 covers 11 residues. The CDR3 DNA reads TGTGCCAGCAGCCGGGGGCCTGAGCAGTTCTTC. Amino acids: CASSRGPEQFF.

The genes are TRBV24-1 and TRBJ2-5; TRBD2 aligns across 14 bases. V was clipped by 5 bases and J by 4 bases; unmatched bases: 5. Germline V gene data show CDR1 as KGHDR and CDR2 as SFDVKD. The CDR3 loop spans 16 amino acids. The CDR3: CATSGGTSGSGETQYF. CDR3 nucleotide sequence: TGTGCCACCAGTGGGGGGACTAGCGGGAGTGGAGAGACCCAGTACTTC.

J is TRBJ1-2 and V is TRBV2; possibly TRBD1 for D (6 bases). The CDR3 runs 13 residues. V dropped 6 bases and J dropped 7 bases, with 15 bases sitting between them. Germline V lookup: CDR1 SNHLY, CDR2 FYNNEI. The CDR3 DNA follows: TGTGCCAGCAGCTCTGGGGGCGCGGCTGGCTACACCTTC. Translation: CASSSGGAAGYTF.

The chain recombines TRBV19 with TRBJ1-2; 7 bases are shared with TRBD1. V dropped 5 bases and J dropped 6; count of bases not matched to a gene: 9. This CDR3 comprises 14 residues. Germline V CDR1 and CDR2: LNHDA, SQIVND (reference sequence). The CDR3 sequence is CASSPLDREDGYTF. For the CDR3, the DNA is TGTGCCAGTAGTCCTCTCGACAGGGAAGATGGCTACACCTTC. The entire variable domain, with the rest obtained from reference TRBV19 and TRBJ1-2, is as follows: DGGITQSPKYLFRKEGQNVTLSCEQNLNHDAMYWYRQDPGQGLRLIYYSQIVNDFQKGDIAEGYSVSREKKESFPLTVTSAQKNPTAFYLCASSPLDREDGYTFGSGTRLTVV.

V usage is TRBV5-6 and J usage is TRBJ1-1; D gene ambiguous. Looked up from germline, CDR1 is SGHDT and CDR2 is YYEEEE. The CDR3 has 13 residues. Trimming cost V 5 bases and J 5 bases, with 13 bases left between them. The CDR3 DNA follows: TGTGCCAGCAGTAAGGGAGTCTTTACTGAAGCTTTCTTT. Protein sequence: CASSKGVFTEAFF.

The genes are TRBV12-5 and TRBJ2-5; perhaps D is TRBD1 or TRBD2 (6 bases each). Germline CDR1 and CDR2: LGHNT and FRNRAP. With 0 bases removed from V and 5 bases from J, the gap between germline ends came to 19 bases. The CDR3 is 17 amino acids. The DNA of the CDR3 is TGTGCTAGTGGTTTGGTACTTGGGCAGGGGAGGCCCGAGACCCAGTACTTC. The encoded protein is CASGLVLGQGRPETQYF.